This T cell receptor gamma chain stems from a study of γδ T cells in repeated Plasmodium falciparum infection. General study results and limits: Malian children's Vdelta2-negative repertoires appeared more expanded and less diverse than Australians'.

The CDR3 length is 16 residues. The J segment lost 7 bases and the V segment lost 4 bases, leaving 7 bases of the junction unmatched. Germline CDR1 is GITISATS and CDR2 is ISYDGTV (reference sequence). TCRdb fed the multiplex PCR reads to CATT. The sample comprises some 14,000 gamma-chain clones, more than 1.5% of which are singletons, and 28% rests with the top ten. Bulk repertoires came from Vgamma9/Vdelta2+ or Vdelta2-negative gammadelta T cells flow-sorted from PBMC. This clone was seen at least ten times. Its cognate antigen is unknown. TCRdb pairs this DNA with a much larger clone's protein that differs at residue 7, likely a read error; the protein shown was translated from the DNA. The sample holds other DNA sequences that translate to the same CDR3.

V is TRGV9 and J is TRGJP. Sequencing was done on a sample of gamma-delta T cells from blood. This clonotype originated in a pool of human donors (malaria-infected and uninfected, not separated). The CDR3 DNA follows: TGTGCCTTGTGGGAAACGGGGGAGTTGGGCAAAAAAATCAAGGTATTT. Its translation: CALWETGELGKKIKVF.